Shown below are 20 T cell receptor beta chains from a single sample sequenced in a study of blood T cell repertoires in COVID-19. Profiling relied on immunoSEQ multiplex PCR, and the TCRdb table lists in-frame clones only, not all of them. The top ten hold 6.3% of the sample, which has 84,000 or so clones, just under 80% seen once. What was sequenced was peripheral blood. These receptors were collected from a man in his 70s with COVID-19, enrolled during active disease.

This rearrangement joins TRBV23-1 to TRBJ1-5, with TRBD1 identical over 9 bases. TRBV23-1 is an ORF; its function is uncertain. Trimming removed 0 bases from V and 3 bases from J; junction bases left unmatched: 6. The CDR3 consists of 17 residues. CDR3 residues: CASSQSPRQGVNQPQHF. The CDR3, as DNA: TGCGCCAGCAGTCAATCCCCTCGACAGGGGGTCAATCAGCCCCAGCATTTT.

The J gene is TRBJ1-4, the V gene TRBV4-1, with D perhaps TRBD1 (5 bases). The ends were cut back, 0 bases at V and 4 bases at J, with 15 bases in the middle. Germline assignment: CDR1 MGHRA and CDR2 YSYEKL. This CDR3 has 17 residues. The CDR3, as DNA: TGCGCCAGCAGCCAAGATTCGGCGGGGGGGAGTAATGAAAAACTGTTTTTT. Translated, it gives CASSQDSAGGSNEKLFF.

The V call is TRBV5-6, the J call TRBJ2-5; D possibly corresponds to TRBD2 (6 bases). CDR1 SGHDT and CDR2 YYEEEE come from the germline V gene. The V end was cut by 0 bases, the J end by 5 bases, with 11 bases between. The CDR3 is 14 residues long. The CDR3 sequence: CASSLDFRGETQYF. DNA of the CDR3: TGTGCCAGCAGCTTGGATTTTCGGGGGGAGACCCAGTACTTC.

This clone is a singleton in its sample. The chain employs TRBV28 and TRBJ2-3; the D gene is possibly TRBD1 (8 bases). This CDR3 region has 15 residues. Germline CDR1 is MDHEN and CDR2 is SYDVKM. Trimming removed 2 bases from V and 5 bases from J, with 14 bases in between. CDR3 sequence reads: CASSLNRGGRDTQYF. The CDR3 nucleotides are TGTGCCAGCAGTTTAAACAGGGGGGGGCGAGATACGCAGTATTTT.

V is TRBV24-1 and J is TRBJ1-2, with D possibly being TRBD1 (6 bases). The length of the CDR3 is 13 residues. The V end lost 9 bases, the J end lost 4 bases, and 14 bases lay between the germline ends. The germline V gene encodes CDR1 KGHDR and CDR2 SFDVKD. CDR3 coding DNA: TGTGCCACCGGGTCCGGGACAACCTATGGCTACACCTTC. It codes for CATGSGTTYGYTF.

The CDR3 nucleotides are TGTGCCAGCAGCGTAGGCGGGGGGCGAGAGACCCAGTACTTC. Translated: CASSVGGGRETQYF. The V and J genes are TRBV9 and TRBJ2-5; 8 bases are shared with TRBD2. Germline CDR1 and CDR2: SGDLS and YYNGEE. The CDR3 totals 14 residues. V lost 0 bases to trimming and J lost 4 bases; unmatched junction nucleotides: 2.

The chain recombines TRBV27 with TRBJ1-3; 7 bases line up with TRBD1. The CDR3 is made up of 14 amino acids. J gave up 2 bases and V 6 bases, and 4 bases lay outside the gene matches. Germline CDR1 is MNHEY and CDR2 is SMNVEV (reference sequence). The CDR3 is CASSPDRAGNTIYF. CDR3 sequence (DNA): TGTGCCAGCAGCCCCGACAGGGCTGGAAACACCATATATTTT.

The chain is built from TRBV21-1 and TRBJ1-6; the table calls TRBD1, which could not be checked here. TRBV21-1 is flagged as a pseudogene. The CDR3 consists of 16 residues. CDR3 DNA sequence: TGTGCCAGCAGCTCTCGACAGGGGGCTAAGAATTCACCCCTCCACTTT. Protein product: CASSSRQGAKNSPLHF.

This chain connects TRBV6-1 to TRBJ2-3; 9 bases align to TRBD2. The CDR3 sequence is 16 residues long. J gave up 4 bases and V 2 bases, and 7 bases lay outside the gene matches. Germline lookup yields CDR1 MNHNS and CDR2 SASEGT. The CDR3 is CASSERIAGVPDTQYF. In nucleotides, the CDR3 is TGTGCCAGCAGTGAACGGATAGCGGGAGTTCCAGATACGCAGTATTTT.

In nucleotides, the CDR3 is TGTGCCAGCATCCTCGGGGGACAGGAGACCCAGTACTTC. This gives the protein CASILGGQETQYF. V is TRBV7-9 and J is TRBJ2-5, with a tentative D call TRBD1 (7 bases). The CDR3 spans 13 residues. Per the germline V gene, CDR1 is SEHNR and CDR2 is FQNEAQ (reference sequence). Trimming shortened V by 7 bases and J by 5 bases, and 14 bases separated the two germline ends.

V is TRBV7-9 and J is TRBJ2-5, with D unresolved. Trimming removed 2 bases at V and 1 base at J, with 8 bases between. The CDR3 length is 14 residues. The germline CDR1 and CDR2 sequences are SEHNR and FQNEAQ (reference sequence). This chain's CDR3 is CASSLFPGQETQYF. CDR3 bases: TGTGCCAGCAGCTTATTTCCCGGCCAAGAGACCCAGTACTTC.

The chain couples TRBV7-9 to TRBJ1-1, with D hard to call. The CDR3 contains 16 residues. With 4 bases removed from V and 1 base from J, the gap between germline ends came to 16 bases. Germline V gives CDR1 SEHNR, CDR2 FQNEAQ (reference sequence). DNA of the CDR3: TGTGCCAGCAGCTCCTACGACTTGGTCGCGAACACTGAAGCTTTCTTT. Its translation is CASSSYDLVANTEAFF.

This sequence joins TRBV5-4 and TRBJ1-2; 7 bases are a match to TRBD1. This CDR3 contains 14 residues. Looked up from germline, CDR1 is SGHNT and CDR2 is YYREEE (reference sequence). V shed 4 bases, J shed 4 bases, and the junction held 7 bases outside the gene matches. DNA for the CDR3: TGTGCCAGCAGCCCTACAGGGGAGGCCTATGGCTACACCTTC. It encodes CASSPTGEAYGYTF.

The V gene is TRBV9, the J gene TRBJ1-4, with D possibly matching TRBD1 (6 bases). This CDR3 spans 15 amino acids. Trimming pared 1 base from V and 4 bases from J, leaving 11 bases between. Germline values: CDR1 SGDLS, CDR2 YYNGEE. CDR3 protein: CASSVTDRFNEKLFF. DNA of the CDR3: TGTGCCAGCAGCGTAACGGACAGATTTAATGAAAAACTGTTTTTT.

The chain combines TRBV2 with TRBJ2-1; D may be TRBD1 (6 bases). This CDR3 contains 12 residues. CDR1 is SNHLY, CDR2 FYNNEI, per germline. V lost 8 bases to trimming and J lost 5 bases, with 10 bases between them. CDR3 sequence reads: CASRQEDNEQFF. CDR3 DNA: TGTGCCAGCCGACAGGAAGACAATGAGCAGTTCTTC.

With respect to this clone: With a much larger clone just one base away, this may be a read error. The chain links TRBV11-1 to TRBJ1-1; weak D call: TRBD1 (6 bases). Germline V gene data show CDR1 as SGHAT and CDR2 as FQDESV (reference sequence). Trimming removed 4 bases at V and 4 bases at J, with 10 bases between. The CDR3 spans 13 residues. DNA for the CDR3: TGTGCCAGCAGCTCGGGACAAACCACTGAAGCTTTCTTT. This gives the protein CASSSGQTTEAFF. The complete variable domain, with remaining parts taken from reference TRBV11-1 and TRBJ1-1, reads EAEVAQSPRYKITEKSQAVAFWCDPISGHATLYWYRQILGQGPELLVQFQDESVVDDSQLPKDRFSAERLKGVDSTLKIQPAELGDSAMYLCASSSGQTTEAFFGQGTRLTVV.

V gene TRBV6-6 combines with J gene TRBJ1-5, with TRBD1 matching 7 bases. Germline V gene lookup returns CDR1 MNHNY and CDR2 SVGAGI (reference sequence). The CDR3 extends over 15 amino acids. With V trimmed by 2 bases and J by 6 bases, 7 bases remained unmatched. CDR3 in DNA: TGTGCCAGCAGTTACACACAGGGGCCCCTTCAGCCCCAGCATTTT. Amino acids: CASSYTQGPLQPQHF.

This clone was seen more than once but under ten times. The chain joins TRBV10-1 to TRBJ2-2; TRBD2 matches at 7 bases. After removal of 8 bases from V and 8 bases from J, the junction contained 2 bases not matched to a gene. There are 11 residues in the CDR3. From germline, CDR1 is WNHNN and CDR2 SYGVQD (reference sequence). The DNA for the CDR3 is TGCGCCAGCGAGGGAGGGGGGGAGCTGTTTTTT. Translated: CASEGGGELFF.

This chain links TRBV19 with TRBJ1-2; unclear D gene. CDR3 length: 14 amino acids. V was trimmed by 6 bases and J by 4 bases, leaving 15 bases between them. In germline, CDR1 is LNHDA, CDR2 SQIVND (reference sequence). The DNA of the CDR3 is TGTGCCAGTAGCAAAGACGGAAGCGTCTATGGCTACACCTTC. Translating gives CASSKDGSVYGYTF. Filled out from reference TRBV19 and TRBJ1-2, the complete variable domain reads DGGITQSPKYLFRKEGQNVTLSCEQNLNHDAMYWYRQDPGQGLRLIYYSQIVNDFQKGDIAEGYSVSREKKESFPLTVTSAQKNPTAFYLCASSKDGSVYGYTFGSGTRLTVV.

The rearrangement links TRBV19 to TRBJ1-1; D not certain. Trimming shortened V by 3 bases and J by 3 bases, and 14 bases separated the two germline ends. The germline V gene has CDR1 LNHDA and CDR2 SQIVND (reference sequence). CDR3 length equals 15 residues. The CDR3 spells CASSIYSPSYTEAFF. CDR3 in DNA: TGTGCCAGTAGTATCTACAGCCCCTCTTACACTGAAGCTTTCTTT.